One TCR beta chain is described in this entry. The entry originates in a study of blood T cell repertoires in COVID-19. Across the study: Samples came from the United States, Italy and Spain, spanning acute and convalescent COVID-19. In each case, the material was cDNA or gDNA derived from T cells, B-cell-depleted T cells, or PBMCs.

From germline, CDR1 is SGHTA and CDR2 FQGNSA. This CDR3 contains 13 residues. V shed 5 bases and J 6 bases; nucleotides not matched to a gene: 3. In the original processing: Nucleated cell counts were estimated from reference gene primer amplification. TCRdb's copy holds only in-frame clones and misses some; the assay was immunoSEQ multiplex PCR. The V and J calls and clone size were taken over from that table, and D and trimming were inferred from the DNA. The sample has fewer than 35,000 clones; 84% are singletons. This receptor was taken from a human donor in a cohort sampled during active COVID-19. This chain joins TRBV7-2 and TRBJ2-7; 11 bases line up with TRBD2. The specimen sequenced was peripheral blood. CDR3 DNA: TGTGCCAGCAGCAACCTAGCGGGGGGCGAGCAGTACTTC. This sequence encodes CASSNLAGGEQYF.